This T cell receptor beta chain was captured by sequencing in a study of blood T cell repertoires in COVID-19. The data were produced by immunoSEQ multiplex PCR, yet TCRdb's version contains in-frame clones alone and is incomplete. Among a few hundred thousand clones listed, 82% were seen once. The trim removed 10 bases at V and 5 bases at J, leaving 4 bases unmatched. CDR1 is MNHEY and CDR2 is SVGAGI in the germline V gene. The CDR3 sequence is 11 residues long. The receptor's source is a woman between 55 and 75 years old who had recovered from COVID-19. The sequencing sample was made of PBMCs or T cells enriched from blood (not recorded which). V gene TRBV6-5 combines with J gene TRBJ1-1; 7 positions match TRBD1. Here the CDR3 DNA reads TGTGCCACATACAGGGGAACTGAAGCTTTCTTT. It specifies CATYRGTEAFF.